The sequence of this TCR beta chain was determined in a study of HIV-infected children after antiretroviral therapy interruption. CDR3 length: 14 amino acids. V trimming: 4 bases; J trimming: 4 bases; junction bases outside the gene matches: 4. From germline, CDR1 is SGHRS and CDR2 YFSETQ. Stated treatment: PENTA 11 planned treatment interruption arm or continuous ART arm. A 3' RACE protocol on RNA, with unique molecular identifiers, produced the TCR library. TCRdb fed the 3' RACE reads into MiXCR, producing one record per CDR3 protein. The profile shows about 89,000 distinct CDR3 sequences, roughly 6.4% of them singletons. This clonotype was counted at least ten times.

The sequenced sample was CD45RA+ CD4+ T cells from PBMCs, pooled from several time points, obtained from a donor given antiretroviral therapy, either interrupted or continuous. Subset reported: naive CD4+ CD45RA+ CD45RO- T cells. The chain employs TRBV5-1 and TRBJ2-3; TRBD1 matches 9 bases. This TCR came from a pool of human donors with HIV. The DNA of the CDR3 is TGCGCCAGCAGCCCAGGACAGGGGTCAGATACGCAGTATTTT. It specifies CASSPGQGSDTQYF.